This record concerns one T cell receptor beta chain sequence. The antigen is undetermined. This sample is part of a study of shared clonotypes between healthy human individuals. Study observations and caveats: Sequencing depth was a factor that was expected to affect clonotype sharing among donors. Generation probabilities of non-shared clonotypes were lower (relative to those shared by all four donors). Shared clonotypes: 4.5% to 5% naive CD4, roughly 3.8% naive CD8, around 2.4% memory CD4, about 0.4% memory CD8.

The CDR3 runs 20 residues. V was clipped by 3 bases and J by 2 bases; unmatched bases: 14. The germline V gene has CDR1 SGDLS and CDR2 YYNGEE. CD8 memory merged CD45RO+ with CCR7-negative CD45RA+ TemRA cells. Some clones are missing from TCRdb's copy, which holds only in-frame ones; the method was immunoSEQ multiplex PCR. This table holds approximately 110,000 clones, less than 80% found once. V gene TRBV9 combines with J gene TRBJ2-6; 10 bases are a match to TRBD1. Material for sequencing was memory CD8+ T cells sorted from blood. Subset specified: CD45RO+ cells pooled with CCR7-negative TemRA cells. This receptor was obtained from a woman aged 30 to 39 in good health. The CDR3 reads CASSGPVGTGDFAGANVLTF. CDR3 sequence (DNA): TGTGCCAGCAGCGGGCCGGTGGGGACAGGGGATTTCGCTGGGGCCAACGTCCTGACTTTC.